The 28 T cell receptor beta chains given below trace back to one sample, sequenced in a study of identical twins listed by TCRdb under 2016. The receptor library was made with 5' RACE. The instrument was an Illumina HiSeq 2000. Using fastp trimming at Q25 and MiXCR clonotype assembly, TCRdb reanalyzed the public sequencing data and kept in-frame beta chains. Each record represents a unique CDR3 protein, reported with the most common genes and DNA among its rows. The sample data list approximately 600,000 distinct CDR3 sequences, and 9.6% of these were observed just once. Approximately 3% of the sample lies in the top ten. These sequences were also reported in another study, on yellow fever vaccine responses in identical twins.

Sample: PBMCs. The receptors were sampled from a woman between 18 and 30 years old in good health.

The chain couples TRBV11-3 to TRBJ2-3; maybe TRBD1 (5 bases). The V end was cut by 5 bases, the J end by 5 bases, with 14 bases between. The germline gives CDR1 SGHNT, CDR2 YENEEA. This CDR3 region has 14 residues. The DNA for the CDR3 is TGTGCCAGCAGCCCTCACAGGCTCGGAGATACGCAGTATTTT. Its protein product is CASSPHRLGDTQYF.

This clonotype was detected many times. The CDR3 protein is CASSQTRGAFF. The CDR3 DNA reads TGTGCCAGCAGTCAGACTCGGGGGGCTTTCTTT. The rearrangement uses TRBV12-3 or TRBV12-4 and TRBJ1-1, with D perhaps matching TRBD1 (5 bases). The CDR3 sequence is 11 residues long. Trimming removed 5 bases at V and 11 bases at J, with 12 bases between.

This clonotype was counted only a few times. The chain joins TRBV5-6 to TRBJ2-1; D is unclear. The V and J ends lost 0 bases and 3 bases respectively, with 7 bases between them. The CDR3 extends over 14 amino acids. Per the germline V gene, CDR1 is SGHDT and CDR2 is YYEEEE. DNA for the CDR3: TGTGCCAGCAGCTTGGCCGTGGGCTACAATGAGCAGTTCTTC. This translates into CASSLAVGYNEQFF.

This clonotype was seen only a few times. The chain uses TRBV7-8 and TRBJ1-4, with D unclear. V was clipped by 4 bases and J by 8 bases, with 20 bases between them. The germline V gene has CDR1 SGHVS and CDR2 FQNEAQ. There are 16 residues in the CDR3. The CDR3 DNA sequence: TGTGCCAGCAGCTCATTAGCAACCAGGACTTCGGAAAAACTGTTTTTT. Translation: CASSSLATRTSEKLFF.

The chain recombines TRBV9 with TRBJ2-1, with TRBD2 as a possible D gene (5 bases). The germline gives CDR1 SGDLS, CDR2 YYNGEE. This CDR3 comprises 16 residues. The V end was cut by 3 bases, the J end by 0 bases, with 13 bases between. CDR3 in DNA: TGTGCCAGCAGCGCAAAGGACTTGAGCTCCTACAATGAGCAGTTCTTC. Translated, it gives CASSAKDLSSYNEQFF.

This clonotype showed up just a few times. The CDR3 here is CAIRWDLSEELFF. For the CDR3, the DNA is TGTGCCATCCGATGGGACCTTTCTGAGGAACTGTTTTTT. The V and J genes are TRBV10-3 and TRBJ1-4, with D possibly being TRBD1 (5 bases). The CDR3 is made up of 13 amino acids. From germline, CDR1 is ENHRY and CDR2 SYGVKD. Trimming cost V 8 bases and J 12 bases, with 19 bases left between them.

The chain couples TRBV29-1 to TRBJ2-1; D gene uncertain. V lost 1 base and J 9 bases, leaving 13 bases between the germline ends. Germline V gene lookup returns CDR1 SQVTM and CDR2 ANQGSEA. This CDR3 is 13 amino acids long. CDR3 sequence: CSVEGKAIIEQFF. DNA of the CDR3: TGCAGCGTTGAAGGCAAGGCCATTATTGAGCAGTTCTTC.

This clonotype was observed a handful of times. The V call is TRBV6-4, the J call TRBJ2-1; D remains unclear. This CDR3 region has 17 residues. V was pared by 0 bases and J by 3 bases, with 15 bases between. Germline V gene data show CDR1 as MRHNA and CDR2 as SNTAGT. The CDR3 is CASSDSPTTWFYNEQFF. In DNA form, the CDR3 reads TGTGCCAGCAGTGACTCCCCGACAACCTGGTTCTACAATGAGCAGTTCTTC.

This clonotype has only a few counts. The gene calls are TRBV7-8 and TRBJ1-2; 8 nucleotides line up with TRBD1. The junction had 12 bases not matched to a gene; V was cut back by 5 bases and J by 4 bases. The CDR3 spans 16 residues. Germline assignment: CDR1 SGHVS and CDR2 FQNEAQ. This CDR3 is CASSPTGDRKIYGYTF. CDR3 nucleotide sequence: TGTGCCAGCAGCCCTACGGGGGACAGGAAGATCTATGGCTACACCTTC.

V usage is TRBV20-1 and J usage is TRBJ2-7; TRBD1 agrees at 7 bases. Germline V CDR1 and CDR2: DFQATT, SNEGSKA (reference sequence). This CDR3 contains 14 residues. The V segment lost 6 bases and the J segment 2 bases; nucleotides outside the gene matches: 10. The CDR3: CSALHRGWAYEQYF. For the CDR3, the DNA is TGCAGTGCACTTCACAGGGGATGGGCCTACGAGCAGTACTTC.

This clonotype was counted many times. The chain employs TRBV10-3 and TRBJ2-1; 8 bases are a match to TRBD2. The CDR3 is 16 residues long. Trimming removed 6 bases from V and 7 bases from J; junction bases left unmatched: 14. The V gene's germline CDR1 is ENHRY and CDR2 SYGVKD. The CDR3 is CAISAARAGVVNEQFF. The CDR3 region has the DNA TGTGCCATCAGCGCCGCCAGAGCGGGAGTTGTAAATGAGCAGTTCTTC.

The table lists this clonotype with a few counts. The CDR3, as DNA: TGTGCCAGCTCCTACAGGGGGGGTGGGGAGCAGTTCTTC. Protein: CASSYRGGGEQFF. The chain employs TRBV2 and TRBJ2-1, with D perhaps matching TRBD1 (8 bases). The length of the CDR3 is 13 residues. Trimming removed 8 bases at V and 10 bases at J, with 18 bases between. The germline gives CDR1 SNHLY, CDR2 FYNNEI.

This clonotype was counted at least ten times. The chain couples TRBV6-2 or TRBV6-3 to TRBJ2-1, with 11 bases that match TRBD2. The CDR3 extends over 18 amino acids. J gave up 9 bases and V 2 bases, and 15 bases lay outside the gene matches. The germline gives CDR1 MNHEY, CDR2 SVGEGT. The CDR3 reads CASSYVSASGRMYGEQFF. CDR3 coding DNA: TGTGCCAGCAGTTACGTATCGGCTAGCGGGAGGATGTACGGTGAGCAGTTCTTC.

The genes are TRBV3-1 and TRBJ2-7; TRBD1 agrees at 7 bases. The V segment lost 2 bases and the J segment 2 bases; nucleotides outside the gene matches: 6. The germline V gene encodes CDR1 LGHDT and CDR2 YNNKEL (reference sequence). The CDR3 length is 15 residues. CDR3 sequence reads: CASSQPRDSAYEQYF. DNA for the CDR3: TGTGCCAGCAGCCAACCCCGGGACAGCGCCTACGAGCAGTACTTC.

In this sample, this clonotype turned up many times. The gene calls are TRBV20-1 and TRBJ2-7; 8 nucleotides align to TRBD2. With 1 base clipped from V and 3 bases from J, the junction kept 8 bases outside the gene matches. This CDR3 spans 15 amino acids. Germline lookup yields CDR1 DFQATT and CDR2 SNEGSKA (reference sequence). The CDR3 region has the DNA TGCAGTGCTAGAGGCGAGCGGGAGAGTGTCTACGAGCAGTACTTC. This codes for CSARGERESVYEQYF.

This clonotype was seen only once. The CDR3 sequence: CASSLARMGGRKNNEQFF. The DNA for the CDR3 is TGTGCCAGCAGCTTAGCGCGTATGGGGGGTCGCAAAAACAATGAGCAGTTCTTC. The gene calls are TRBV7-2 and TRBJ2-1; D may be TRBD2 (6 bases). Germline CDR1 SGHTA, CDR2 FQGNSA. The V end was cut by 0 bases, the J end by 5 bases, with 20 bases between. This CDR3 has 18 amino acids. Full variable domain (outside the CDR3, taken from reference TRBV7-2 and TRBJ2-1): GAGVSQSPSNKVTEKGKDVELRCDPISGHTALYWYRQSLGQGLEFLIYFQGNSAPDKSGLPSDRFSAERTGGSVSTLTIQRTQQEDSAVYLCASSLARMGGRKNNEQFFGPGTRLTVL.

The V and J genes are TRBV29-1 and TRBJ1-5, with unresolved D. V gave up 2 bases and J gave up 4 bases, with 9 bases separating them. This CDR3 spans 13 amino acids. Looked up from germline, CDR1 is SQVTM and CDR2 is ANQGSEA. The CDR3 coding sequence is TGCAGCGTTGAAATAACGGTAAATCAGCCCCAGCATTTT. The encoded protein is CSVEITVNQPQHF.

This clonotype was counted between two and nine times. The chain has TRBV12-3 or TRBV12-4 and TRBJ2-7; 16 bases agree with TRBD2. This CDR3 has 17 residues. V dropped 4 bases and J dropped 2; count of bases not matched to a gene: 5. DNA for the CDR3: TGTGCCAGCAGTTCCGGGACTAGCGGGAGGGCCGCCTACGAGCAGTACTTC. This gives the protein CASSSGTSGRAAYEQYF.

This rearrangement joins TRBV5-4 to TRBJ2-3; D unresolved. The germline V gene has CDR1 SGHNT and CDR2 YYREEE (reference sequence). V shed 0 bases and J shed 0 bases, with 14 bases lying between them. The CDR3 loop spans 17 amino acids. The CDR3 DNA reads TGTGCCAGCAGCTTGGCCGACCCCGGCCGGAGCACAGATACGCAGTATTTT. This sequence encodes CASSLADPGRSTDTQYF.

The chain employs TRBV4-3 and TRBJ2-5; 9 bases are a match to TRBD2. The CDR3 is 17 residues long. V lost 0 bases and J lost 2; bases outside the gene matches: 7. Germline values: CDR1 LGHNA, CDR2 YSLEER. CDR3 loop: CASSQDTSGRPQETQYF. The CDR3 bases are TGCGCCAGCAGCCAAGATACCAGCGGGAGGCCACAAGAGACCCAGTACTTC.

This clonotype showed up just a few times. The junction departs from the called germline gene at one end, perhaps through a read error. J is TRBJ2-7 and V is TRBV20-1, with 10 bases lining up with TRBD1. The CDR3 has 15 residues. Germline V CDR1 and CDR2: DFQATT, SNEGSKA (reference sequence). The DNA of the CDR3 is TGCAGTGCTAGTTTTGGCGACAGGGGGCGCCACGAGCGGTACTTC. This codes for CSASFGDRGRHERYF.

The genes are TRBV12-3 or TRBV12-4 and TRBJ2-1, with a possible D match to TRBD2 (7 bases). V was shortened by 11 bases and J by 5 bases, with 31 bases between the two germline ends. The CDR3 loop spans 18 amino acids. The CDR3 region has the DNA TGTGCCTTCAGTTTAGCAGGACGGGGGGCCCTGTCGGACAATGAGCAGTTCTTC. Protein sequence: CAFSLAGRGALSDNEQFF.

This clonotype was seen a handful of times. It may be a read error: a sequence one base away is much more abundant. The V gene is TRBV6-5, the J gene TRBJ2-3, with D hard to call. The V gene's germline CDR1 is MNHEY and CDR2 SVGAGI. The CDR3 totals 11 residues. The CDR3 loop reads CASSTRDTLYF. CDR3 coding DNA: TGTGCCAGCAGTACACGTGATACGCTGTATTTT.

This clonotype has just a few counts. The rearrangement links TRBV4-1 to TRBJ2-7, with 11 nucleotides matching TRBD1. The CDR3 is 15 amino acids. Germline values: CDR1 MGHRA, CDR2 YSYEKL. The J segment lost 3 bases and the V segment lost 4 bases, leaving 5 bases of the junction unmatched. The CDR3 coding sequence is TGCGCCAGCAGCCGGGGCGGGACAGGGGGCTACGAGCAGTACTTC. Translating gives CASSRGGTGGYEQYF.

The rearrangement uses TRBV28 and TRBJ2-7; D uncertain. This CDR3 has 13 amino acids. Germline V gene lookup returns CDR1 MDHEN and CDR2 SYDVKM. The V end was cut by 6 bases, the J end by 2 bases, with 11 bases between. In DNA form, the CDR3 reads TGTGCCAGCAGGCCTACTATTACCTACGAGCAGTACTTC. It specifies CASRPTITYEQYF.

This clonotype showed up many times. For the CDR3, the DNA is TGCGCCAGCAGCCAAGAGACAGGTGGCACAGATACGCAGTATTTT. It yields the protein CASSQETGGTDTQYF. The chain recombines TRBV4-1 with TRBJ2-3, with D maybe TRBD1 (6 bases). The CDR3 totals 15 residues. Per germline, CDR1 MGHRA and CDR2 YSYEKL. V shed 0 bases and J shed 1 base, with 8 bases lying between them.

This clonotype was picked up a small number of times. As DNA, the CDR3 is TGTGCCAGCAGCTTATCTCCCGTATACGGGAATGCGCAGTATTTT. As protein: CASSLSPVYGNAQYF. V usage is TRBV7-2 and J usage is TRBJ2-3; tentative D call: TRBD2 (5 bases). Trimming shortened V by 2 bases and J by 10 bases, and 19 bases separated the two germline ends. CDR3 length equals 15 residues. Germline CDR1 is SGHTA and CDR2 is FQGNSA.

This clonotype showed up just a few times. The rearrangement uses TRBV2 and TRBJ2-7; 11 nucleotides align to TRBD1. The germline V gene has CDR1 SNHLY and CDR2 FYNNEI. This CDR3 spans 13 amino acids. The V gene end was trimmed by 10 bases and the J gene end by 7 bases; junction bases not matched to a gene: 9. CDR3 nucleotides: TGTGCCATACAGGGACAGGGGGGGCGTGAGCAGTACTTC. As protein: CAIQGQGGREQYF.